This T cell receptor (beta chain) was retrieved from a study of graft-versus-host responses after intestinal transplantation. In regard to this clone: Its specificity is unknown.

The assay was immunoSEQ multiplex PCR, and TCRdb's table has in-frame clones only and misses some. In the table there are 50,000 to 75,000 clones, 90% to 95% of which are singletons. V lost 3 bases and J 1 base, leaving 10 bases between the germline ends. CDR3 length: 14 amino acids. Germline lookup yields CDR1 SGDLS and CDR2 YYNGEE. General study findings and limits: Graft-donor T cell macrochimerism in patients accompanied high graft-versus-host to host-versus-graft clonal ratios in allografts.

The rearrangement uses TRBV9 and TRBJ1-2, with D unresolved. The sequencing used unstimulated CD8+ T cells sorted from spleen or lymph node cells, collected before transplant. The clonotype originates from a human donor who was the organ donor for an intestinal transplant. The CDR3 DNA sequence: TGTGCCAGCAGCGCACAGACGGATAACTATGGCTACACCTTC. This codes for CASSAQTDNYGYTF.